The present TCR beta chain was sequenced within a study of cytomegalovirus exposure and HLA in healthy donors. General study findings and limits: Most observed TCR sequences were rare, whereas some public TCRs were detected in many donors. The listing of about 150 TCR beta chains classed them as cytomegalovirus-associated.

Sequencing used immunoSEQ multiplex PCR; TCRdb keeps in-frame clones, though not all of them. The sample records tens of thousands of clones, around 95% being singletons. In the case of this clone: Antigen: not known.

Germline assignment: CDR1 MNHNS and CDR2 SASEGT. The junction had 7 bases not matched to a gene; V was cut back by 6 bases and J by 7 bases. The CDR3 length is 14 residues. This TCR was recovered from a woman between 18 and 30 years old in good health and CMV-seropositive. The specimen was PBMCs. V usage is TRBV6-1 and J usage is TRBJ1-5; 9 nucleotides match TRBD1. The DNA of the CDR3 is TGTGCCAGCAGCGGCCGGACAGGGGTACAGCCCCAGCATTTT. Its translation: CASSGRTGVQPQHF.